The 26 T cell receptor beta chains listed next were all sequenced from one sample in a study of blood T cells in healthy people across ages. Together with a sample-barcoded 5' primer, a J-beta primer mix was included in a second PCR lasting about 6 to 11 cycles. MiXCR was run by TCRdb on the 5' RACE reads, yielding one entry per CDR3 protein. The profile shows roughly 1,800,000 distinct CDR3 sequences, 49% of them singletons. Sequenced: blood. These receptors were collected from a middle-aged woman in good health.

This clonotype was seen more than once but under ten times. The genes are TRBV29-1 and TRBJ2-1; TRBD2 matches at 9 bases. This CDR3 contains 15 residues. Per germline, CDR1 SQVTM and CDR2 ANQGSEA. Trimming at V came to 4 bases and at J to 5 bases, leaving 9 bases not matched to a gene. CDR3 nucleotides: TGCAGCGTTGGGCGGGGGGGCTTTTATGACAATGAGCAGTTCTTC. Amino acids: CSVGRGGFYDNEQFF.

The genes are TRBV28 and TRBJ1-5; D is uncertain. Germline CDR1 is MDHEN and CDR2 is SYDVKM. The CDR3 contains 15 residues. Trimming removed 3 bases from V and 2 bases from J, with 11 bases in between. The chain's CDR3 is CASSFFRVGNQPQHF. The CDR3 DNA reads as TGTGCCAGCAGTTTCTTCCGGGTTGGCAATCAGCCCCAGCATTTT.

The chain has TRBV7-2 and TRBJ2-1; 8 nucleotides match TRBD2. Trimming took 3 bases from V and 8 from J; bases not matched to a gene: 6. The CDR3 is 14 residues long. From germline, CDR1 is SGHTA and CDR2 FQGNSA. CDR3 DNA sequence: TGTGCCAGCAGCTTGGGACTAGTATCCCATGAGCAGTTCTTC. This gives the protein CASSLGLVSHEQFF.

This chain's CDR3 is CASSQKTGAKRNIQYF. DNA of the CDR3: TGCGCCAGCAGCCAGAAGACAGGGGCCAAAAGAAACATTCAGTACTTC. The chain has TRBV4-1 and TRBJ2-4, with TRBD1 matching over 8 bases. The CDR3 totals 16 residues. V dropped 3 bases and J dropped 6; count of bases not matched to a gene: 10. Germline V CDR1 and CDR2: MGHRA, YSYEKL.

The gene calls are TRBV15 and TRBJ2-7; 7 bases match TRBD1. In germline, CDR1 is LNHNV, CDR2 YYDKDF (reference sequence). V was pared by 6 bases and J by 3 bases, with 17 bases of the junction left unmatched. This CDR3 spans 17 amino acids. The CDR3 spells CATSTPQGRSGLYEQYF. The CDR3 DNA is TGTGCCACCAGTACACCACAGGGGCGATCCGGCCTCTACGAGCAGTACTTC.

This clonotype was detected a few times. The chain carries TRBV28 and TRBJ1-2; a weak D match, TRBD1 (5 bases). Germline V gene sequence: CDR1 MDHEN, CDR2 SYDVKM. The CDR3 sequence is 14 residues long. With 3 bases removed from V and 7 bases from J, the gap between germline ends came to 15 bases. CDR3 protein: CASSFSGGEGGYTF. The CDR3 coding sequence is TGTGCCAGCAGTTTTTCAGGAGGGGAAGGTGGCTACACCTTC.

The genes are TRBV29-1 and TRBJ1-2, with D unclear. Germline lookup yields CDR1 SQVTM and CDR2 ANQGSEA. Trimming removed 8 bases at V and 3 bases at J, with 16 bases between. CDR3 length: 13 residues. The CDR3 region is CSSEGGFDYGYTF. The CDR3 DNA sequence: TGCAGCTCCGAAGGAGGGTTTGACTATGGCTACACCTTC.

This chain uses TRBV20-1 with TRBJ2-5; TRBD1 might be the D (5 bases). The J call may be faulty, since TRBJ2-7 better matches the DNA end. CDR1 and CDR2 (germline): DFQATT, SNEGSKA (reference sequence). This CDR3 comprises 13 residues. CDR3: CSAREWTTDEQYF. The CDR3 DNA reads as TGCAGTGCTAGAGAATGGACAACAGACGAGCAGTACTTC.

With regard to this clonotype: A read error may produce the germline difference seen at one junction end. V is TRBV6-2 or TRBV6-3 and J is TRBJ1-2; no clear D. There are 13 residues in the CDR3. Germline V gene lookup returns CDR1 MNHEY and CDR2 SVGEGT. CDR3 in DNA: TGTACCAGCAGTTACCTTAAGGAGGCTGGCTACACCTTC. Translation gives CTSSYLKEAGYTF.

This clonotype was counted only a few times. The CDR3 DNA follows: TGTGCCACCAGTGATTTTACGGGTCAAGAGACCCAGTACTTC. Translated: CATSDFTGQETQYF. This chain uses TRBV24-1 with TRBJ2-5, with unresolved D. Looked up from germline, CDR1 is KGHDR and CDR2 is SFDVKD. V was cut by 1 base and J by 2 bases, with 7 bases left in between. This CDR3 region has 14 residues.

This rearrangement joins TRBV29-1 to TRBJ2-1; D gene ambiguous. Trimming removed 4 bases from V and 6 bases from J, with 10 bases in between. The CDR3 length is 12 residues. Per the germline V gene, CDR1 is SQVTM and CDR2 is ANQGSEA. CDR3 DNA sequence: TGCAGCGTTGTTAAAGTAGGCAATGAGCAGTTCTTC. It translates to CSVVKVGNEQFF.

The rearrangement joins TRBV29-1 to TRBJ2-1; 10 bases match TRBD2. V was clipped by 4 bases and J by 6 bases; unmatched bases: 6. Germline V gene data show CDR1 as SQVTM and CDR2 as ANQGSEA. The CDR3 loop spans 14 amino acids. The CDR3, as DNA: TGCAGCGTTGCGTGGGTAGCGGGGGGCAATGAGCAGTTCTTC. This sequence encodes CSVAWVAGGNEQFF.

This clonotype was recorded once. The rearrangement joins TRBV28 to TRBJ2-5; tentatively, D is TRBD2 (6 bases). V shed 4 bases and J shed 11 bases, with 26 bases lying between them. The CDR3 has 16 amino acids. Germline lookup yields CDR1 MDHEN and CDR2 SYDVKM. The CDR3 sequence is CASSSLTDRSSREQYF. The CDR3 DNA follows: TGTGCCAGCAGTTCCCTCACGGACCGGTCCTCTCGGGAGCAGTACTTC.

On this clonotype itself: Its ends do not fully match the called genes, so a read error is possible. V gene TRBV4-3 combines with J gene TRBJ2-5, with TRBD1 matching over 7 bases. The J call could be wrong; TRBJ2-7 is a better fit for the DNA end. Per the germline V gene, CDR1 is LGHNA and CDR2 is YSLEER. This CDR3 comprises 14 residues. The CDR3 protein is CTSSPQQGFSEQYF. In DNA form, the CDR3 reads TGCACCAGCAGCCCCCAACAGGGGTTCAGCGAGCAGTACTTC.

In DNA form, the CDR3 reads TGTGCCAGCAGCCAAAGACCCATTAGGAGCTCCTACGAGCAGTACTTC. Residues: CASSQRPIRSSYEQYF. This chain connects TRBV14 to TRBJ2-7; no clear D. Looked up from germline, CDR1 is SGHDN and CDR2 is FVKESK. The V end lost 2 bases, the J end lost 0 bases, and 14 bases lay between the germline ends. The CDR3 covers 16 residues. The full variable domain, rest sourced from reference TRBV14 and TRBJ2-7, is EAGVTQFPSHSVIEKGQTVTLRCDPISGHDNLYWYRRVMGKEIKFLLHFVKESKQDESGMPNNRFLAERTGGTYSTLKVQPAELEDSGVYFCASSQRPIRSSYEQYFGPGTRLTVT.

This clonotype was found a few times. The chain links TRBV5-1 to TRBJ2-3, with D possibly matching TRBD1 (5 bases). There are 17 residues in the CDR3. V dropped 4 bases and J dropped 5 bases, with 23 bases sitting between them. Per the germline V gene, CDR1 is SGHRS and CDR2 is YFSETQ. The chain's CDR3 is CASSPGHQIPSQDTQYF. The CDR3 coding sequence is TGCGCCAGCAGCCCTGGACACCAGATCCCATCCCAAGATACGCAGTATTTT.

This clonotype was detected a few times. The chain combines TRBV5-1 with TRBJ2-5; maybe TRBD1 (5 bases). This CDR3 is built from 14 residues. The V end lost 2 bases, the J end lost 5 bases, and 13 bases lay between the germline ends. The germline V gene has CDR1 SGHRS and CDR2 YFSETQ. The CDR3 coding sequence is TGCGCCAGCAGCTTTGACAGACCCGAGGAGACCCAGTACTTC. It specifies CASSFDRPEETQYF.

V is TRBV25-1 and J is TRBJ2-5; 10 positions agree with TRBD2. The germline gives CDR1 MGHDK, CDR2 SYGVNS. CDR3 length: 15 residues. J gave up 4 bases and V 0 bases, and 2 bases lay outside the gene matches. CDR3 residues: CASSEYKRGGETQYF. CDR3 nucleotide sequence: TGTGCCAGCAGTGAATATAAGCGGGGGGGAGAGACCCAGTACTTC. The entire variable domain, with the rest obtained from reference TRBV25-1 and TRBJ2-5, is as follows: EADIYQTPRYLVIGTGKKITLECSQTMGHDKMYWYQQDPGMELHLIHYSYGVNSTEKGDLSSESTVSRIRTEHFPLTLESARPSHTSQYLCASSEYKRGGETQYFGPGTRLLVL.

In regard to this clonotype: An end of the junction does not agree with germline; a read error may underlie this. The chain employs TRBV6-2 or TRBV6-3 and TRBJ2-7, with D uncertain. The CDR3 runs to 11 residues. Per the germline V gene, CDR1 is MNHEY and CDR2 is SVGEGT. The CDR3: CTSSWVYEQYF. The CDR3 region has the DNA TGTACCAGCAGTTGGGTTTACGAGCAGTACTTC.

The rearrangement joins TRBV9 to TRBJ1-2; D possibly corresponds to TRBD1 (5 bases). The CDR3 runs 13 residues. V lost 0 bases and J 8 bases, leaving 11 bases between the germline ends. CDR1 and CDR2 from the germline V gene are SGDLS and YYNGEE. This chain's CDR3 is CASSVVGPGGYTF. The CDR3 DNA is TGTGCCAGCAGCGTAGTGGGGCCGGGGGGCTACACCTTC. The whole variable domain, remainder taken from reference TRBV9 and TRBJ1-2, is DSGVTQTPKHLITATGQRVTLRCSPRSGDLSVYWYQQSLDQGLQFLIQYYNGEERAKGNILERFSAQQFPDLHSELNLSSLELGDSALYFCASSVVGPGGYTFGSGTRLTVV.

This sequence joins TRBV7-8 and TRBJ2-1; D perhaps matches TRBD2 (5 bases). Germline V gives CDR1 SGHVS, CDR2 FQNEAQ. The CDR3 is made up of 13 amino acids. V lost 7 bases and J lost 7, with 14 bases in between. The CDR3 loop reads CASTLGTGNEQFF. CDR3 DNA: TGTGCCAGCACCCTTGGTACGGGGAATGAGCAGTTCTTC.

This chain connects TRBV7-9 to TRBJ2-6; 7 bases agree with TRBD1. The CDR3 extends over 17 amino acids. Per the germline V gene, CDR1 is SEHNR and CDR2 is FQNEAQ (reference sequence). Germline trimming cut 1 base from V and 2 bases from J; bases unmatched to any gene: 5. This CDR3 is CASSLDRGRAGANVLTF. The CDR3 DNA reads TGTGCCAGCAGCTTAGACAGGGGAAGAGCTGGGGCCAACGTCCTGACTTTC.

This clonotype has a handful of counts. The chain combines TRBV13 with TRBJ1-2; D not certain. The germline V and J ends were trimmed by 2 bases and 8 bases, with 15 bases remaining between them. CDR1 PRHDT and CDR2 FYEKMQ come from the germline V gene (reference sequence). This CDR3 comprises 14 residues. This CDR3 reads CASSLRRNLGGYTF. The DNA for the CDR3 is TGTGCCAGCAGCTTAAGGCGGAATTTGGGGGGCTACACCTTC.

CDR3 amino acids: CSARDRVFYEQYF. Written as DNA, the CDR3 is TGCAGTGCGAGGGACAGGGTTTTCTACGAGCAGTACTTC. J is TRBJ2-4 and V is TRBV20-1; 9 bases map to TRBD1. The J call may be in error: the DNA end matches TRBJ2-7 better. The CDR3 has 13 residues. Germline assignment: CDR1 DFQATT and CDR2 SNEGSKA (reference sequence).

The chain couples TRBV25-1 to TRBJ2-5; 13 nucleotides agree with TRBD2. V lost 4 bases and J lost 5; bases outside the gene matches: 4. CDR1 is MGHDK and CDR2 is SYGVNS in the germline V gene. CDR3 length: 15 residues. The CDR3 DNA sequence: TGTGCCAGCAGTGGGACTAGCGGGGGCGCTGAGACCCAGTACTTC. Amino acid sequence: CASSGTSGGAETQYF.

This clonotype occurred a few times. The CDR3 region is CASSTLLAGVVTDTQYF. Here the CDR3 DNA reads TGTGCCAGCAGTACGTTACTAGCGGGGGTCGTCACAGATACGCAGTATTTT. The rearrangement joins TRBV7-2 to TRBJ2-3, with 11 bases matching TRBD2. The trim removed 6 bases at V and 2 bases at J, leaving 10 bases unmatched. This CDR3 region has 17 residues. Germline V gene lookup returns CDR1 SGHTA and CDR2 FQGNSA.